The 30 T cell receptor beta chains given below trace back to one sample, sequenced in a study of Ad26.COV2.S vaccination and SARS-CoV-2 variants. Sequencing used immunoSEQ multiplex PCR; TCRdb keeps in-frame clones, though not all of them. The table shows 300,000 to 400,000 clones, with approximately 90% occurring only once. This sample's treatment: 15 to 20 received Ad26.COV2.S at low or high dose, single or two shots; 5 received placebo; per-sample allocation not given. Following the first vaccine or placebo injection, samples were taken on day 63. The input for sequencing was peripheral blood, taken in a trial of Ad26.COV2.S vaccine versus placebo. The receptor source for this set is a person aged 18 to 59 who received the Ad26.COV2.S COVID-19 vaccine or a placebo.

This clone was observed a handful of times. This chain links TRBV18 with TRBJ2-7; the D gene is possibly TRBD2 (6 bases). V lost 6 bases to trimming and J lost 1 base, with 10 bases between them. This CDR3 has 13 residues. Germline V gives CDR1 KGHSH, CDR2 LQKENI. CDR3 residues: CASSGGSSYEQYF. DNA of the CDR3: TGTGCCAGCTCCGGGGGTTCGTCCTACGAGCAGTACTTC.

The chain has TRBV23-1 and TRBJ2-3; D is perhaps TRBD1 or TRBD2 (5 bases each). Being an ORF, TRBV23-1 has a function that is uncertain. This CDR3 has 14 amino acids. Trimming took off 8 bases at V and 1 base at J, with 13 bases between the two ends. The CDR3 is CASPRDRRTDTQYF. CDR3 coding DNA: TGCGCCAGCCCCCGGGACCGCCGCACAGATACGCAGTATTTT.

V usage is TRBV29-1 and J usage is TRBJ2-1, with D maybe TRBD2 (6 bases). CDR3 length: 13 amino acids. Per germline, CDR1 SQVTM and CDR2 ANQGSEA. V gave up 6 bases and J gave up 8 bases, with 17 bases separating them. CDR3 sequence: CSVRAPTSYEQFF. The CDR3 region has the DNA TGCAGCGTGCGCGCGCCGACTAGTTATGAGCAGTTCTTC.

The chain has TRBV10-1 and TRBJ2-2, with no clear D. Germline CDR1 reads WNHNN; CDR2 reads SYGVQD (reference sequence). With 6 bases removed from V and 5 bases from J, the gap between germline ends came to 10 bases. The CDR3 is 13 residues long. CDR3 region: CASRFDQTGELFF. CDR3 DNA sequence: TGCGCCAGCAGGTTCGACCAGACCGGGGAGCTGTTTTTT.

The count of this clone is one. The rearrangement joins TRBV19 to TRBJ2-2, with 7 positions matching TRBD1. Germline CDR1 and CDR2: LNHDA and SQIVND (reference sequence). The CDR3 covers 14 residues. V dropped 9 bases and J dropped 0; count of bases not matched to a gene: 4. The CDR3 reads CASRDSANTGELFF. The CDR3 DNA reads TGTGCCAGCAGGGACAGCGCGAACACCGGGGAGCTGTTTTTT.

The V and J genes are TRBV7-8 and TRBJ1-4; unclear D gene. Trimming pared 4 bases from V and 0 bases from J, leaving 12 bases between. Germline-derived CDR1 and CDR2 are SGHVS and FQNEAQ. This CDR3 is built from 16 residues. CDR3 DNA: TGTGCCAGCAGCTCCCTGGATGGGACAACTAATGAAAAACTGTTTTTT. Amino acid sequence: CASSSLDGTTNEKLFF.

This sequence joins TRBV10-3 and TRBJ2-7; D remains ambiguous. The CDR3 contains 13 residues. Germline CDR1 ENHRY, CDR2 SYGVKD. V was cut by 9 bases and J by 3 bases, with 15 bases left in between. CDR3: CAISLSGVYEQYF. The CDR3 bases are TGTGCCATATCCCTTAGTGGGGTCTACGAGCAGTACTTC.

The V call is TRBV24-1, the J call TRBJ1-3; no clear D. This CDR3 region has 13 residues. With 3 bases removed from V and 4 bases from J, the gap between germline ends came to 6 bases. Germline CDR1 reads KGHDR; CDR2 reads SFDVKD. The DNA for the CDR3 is TGTGCCACCAGTGATGAATGGGGAAACACCATATATTTT. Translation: CATSDEWGNTIYF.

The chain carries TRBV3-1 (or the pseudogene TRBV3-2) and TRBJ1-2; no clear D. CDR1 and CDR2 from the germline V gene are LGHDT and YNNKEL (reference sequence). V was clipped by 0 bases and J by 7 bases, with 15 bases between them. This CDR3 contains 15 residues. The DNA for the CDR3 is TGTGCCAGCAGCCAAGAGGGCGCCAGGATCGGTGGCTACACCTTC. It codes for CASSQEGARIGGYTF.

The CDR3, as DNA: TGTGCCAGCAGTTTCCCCGGACGGTCCTACGAGCAGTACTTC. Residues: CASSFPGRSYEQYF. This rearrangement joins TRBV28 to TRBJ2-7; D remains unclear. The V end lost 3 bases, the J end lost 1 base, and 10 bases lay between the germline ends. This CDR3 has 14 residues. CDR1 is MDHEN and CDR2 is SYDVKM in the germline V gene.

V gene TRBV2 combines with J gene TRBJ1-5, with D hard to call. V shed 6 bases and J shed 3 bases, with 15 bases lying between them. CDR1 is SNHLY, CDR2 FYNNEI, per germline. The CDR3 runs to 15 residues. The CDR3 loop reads CASSATGINNQPQHF. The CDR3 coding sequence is TGTGCCAGCAGCGCCACGGGAATCAACAATCAGCCCCAGCATTTT. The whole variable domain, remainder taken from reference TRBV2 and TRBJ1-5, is EPEVTQTPSHQVTQMGQEVILRCVPISNHLYFYWYRQILGQKVEFLVSFYNNEISEKSEIFDDQFSVERPDGSNFTLKIRSTKLEDSAMYFCASSATGINNQPQHFGDGTRLSIL.

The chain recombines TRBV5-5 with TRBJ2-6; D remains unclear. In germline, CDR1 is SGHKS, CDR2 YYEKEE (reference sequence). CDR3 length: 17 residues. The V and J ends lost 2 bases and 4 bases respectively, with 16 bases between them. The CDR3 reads CASSFSPVGLGANVLTF. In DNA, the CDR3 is TGTGCCAGCAGCTTTTCCCCCGTCGGTCTGGGGGCCAACGTCCTGACTTTC.

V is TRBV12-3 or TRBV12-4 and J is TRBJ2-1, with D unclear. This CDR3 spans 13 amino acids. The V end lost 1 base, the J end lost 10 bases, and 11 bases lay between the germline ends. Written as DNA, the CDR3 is TGTGCCAGCAGTTTAGGCCCTACAACCGAGCAGTTCTTC. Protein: CASSLGPTTEQFF.

The CDR3 nucleotides read TGTGCCAGCAGTTACGCAACGGACCACGGCGATCAGCCCCAGCATTTT. Translating it yields CASSYATDHGDQPQHF. The chain has TRBV6-2 or TRBV6-3 and TRBJ1-5; D is unresolved. The germline V and J ends were trimmed by 2 bases and 5 bases, with 16 bases remaining between them. Germline V lookup: CDR1 MNHEY, CDR2 SVGEGT. The CDR3 sequence is 16 residues long.

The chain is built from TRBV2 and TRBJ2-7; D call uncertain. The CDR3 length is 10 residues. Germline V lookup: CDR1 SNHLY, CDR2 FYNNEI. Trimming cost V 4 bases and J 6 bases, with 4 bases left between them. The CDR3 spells CASSVVEQYF. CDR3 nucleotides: TGTGCCAGCAGTGTGGTCGAGCAGTACTTC.

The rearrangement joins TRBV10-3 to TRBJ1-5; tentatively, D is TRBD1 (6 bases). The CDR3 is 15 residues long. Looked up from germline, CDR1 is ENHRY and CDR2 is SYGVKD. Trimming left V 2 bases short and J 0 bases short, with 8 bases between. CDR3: CAISETGYSNQPQHF. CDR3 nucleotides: TGTGCCATCAGTGAGACAGGGTATAGCAATCAGCCCCAGCATTTT.

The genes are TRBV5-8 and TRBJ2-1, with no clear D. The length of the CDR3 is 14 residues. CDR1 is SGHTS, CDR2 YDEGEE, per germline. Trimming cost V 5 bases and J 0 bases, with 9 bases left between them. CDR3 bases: TGTGCCAGCAGTCCCAGGACCTCCTACAATGAGCAGTTCTTC. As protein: CASSPRTSYNEQFF.

CDR3 coding DNA: TGTGCCAGCAGGTACCTAGCGGGGGGGAGGAATGAGCAGTTCTTC. Its translation: CASRYLAGGRNEQFF. The chain combines TRBV6-2 or TRBV6-3 with TRBJ2-1; 12 positions agree with TRBD2. V was clipped by 6 bases and J by 7 bases; unmatched bases: 7. This CDR3 region has 15 residues. Per germline, CDR1 MNHEY and CDR2 SVGEGT.

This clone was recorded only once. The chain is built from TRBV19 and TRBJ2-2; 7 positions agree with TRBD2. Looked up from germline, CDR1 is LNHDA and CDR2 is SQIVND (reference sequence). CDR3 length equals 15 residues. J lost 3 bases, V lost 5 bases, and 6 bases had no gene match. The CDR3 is CASSAPGRDTGELFF. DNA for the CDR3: TGTGCCAGTAGTGCGCCAGGGAGGGACACCGGGGAGCTGTTTTTT.

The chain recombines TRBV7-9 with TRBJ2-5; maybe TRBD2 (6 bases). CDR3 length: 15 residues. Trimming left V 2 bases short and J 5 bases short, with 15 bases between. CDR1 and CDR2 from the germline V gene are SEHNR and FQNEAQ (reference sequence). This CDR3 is CASSLSAGSGETQYF. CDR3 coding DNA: TGTGCCAGCAGCTTAAGTGCGGGATCGGGGGAGACCCAGTACTTC. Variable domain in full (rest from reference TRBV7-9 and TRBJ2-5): DTGVSQNPRHKITKRGQNVTFRCDPISEHNRLYWYRQTLGQGPEFLTYFQNEAQLEKSRLLSDRFSAERPKGSFSTLEIQRTEQGDSAMYLCASSLSAGSGETQYFGPGTRLLVL.

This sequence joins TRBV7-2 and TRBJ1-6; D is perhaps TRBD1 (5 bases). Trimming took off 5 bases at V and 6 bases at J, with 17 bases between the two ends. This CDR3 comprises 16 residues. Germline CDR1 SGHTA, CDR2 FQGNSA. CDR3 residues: CASSPRRGEANSPLHF. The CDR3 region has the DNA TGTGCCAGCAGCCCCCGCCGGGGCGAGGCTAATTCACCCCTCCACTTT.

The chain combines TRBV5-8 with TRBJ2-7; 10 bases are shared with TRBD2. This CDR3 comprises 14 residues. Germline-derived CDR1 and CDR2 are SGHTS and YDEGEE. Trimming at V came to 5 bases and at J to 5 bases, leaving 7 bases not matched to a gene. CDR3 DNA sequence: TGTGCCAGCAGGCCGGGACTAGCGAGGAACGAGCAGTACTTC. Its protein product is CASRPGLARNEQYF.

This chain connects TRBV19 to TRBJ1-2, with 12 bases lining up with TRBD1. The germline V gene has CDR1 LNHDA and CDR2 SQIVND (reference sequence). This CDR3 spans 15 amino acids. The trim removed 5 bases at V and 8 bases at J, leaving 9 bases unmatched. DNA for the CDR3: TGTGCCAGTAGTGACCCGGGACAGGGGGCGAGAGGCTACACCTTC. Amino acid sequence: CASSDPGQGARGYTF.

CDR3 sequence reads: CASSPRGDSYNEQFF. The CDR3 DNA sequence: TGTGCCAGCTCACCAAGGGGGGACTCCTACAATGAGCAGTTCTTC. The chain uses TRBV18 and TRBJ2-1; D is perhaps TRBD1 or TRBD2 (6 bases each). Germline-derived CDR1 and CDR2 are KGHSH and LQKENI. Deletions cut 2 bases from V and 0 bases from J, with 8 bases between. CDR3 length: 15 amino acids.

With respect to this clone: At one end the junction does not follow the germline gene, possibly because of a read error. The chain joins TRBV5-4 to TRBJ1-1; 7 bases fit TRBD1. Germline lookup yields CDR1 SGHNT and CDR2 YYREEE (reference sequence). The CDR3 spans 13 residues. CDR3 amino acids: CASSPDRNPEAFF. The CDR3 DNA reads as TGTGCCAGCAGCCCGGACAGGAACCCTGAAGCTTTCTTT.

This chain's CDR3 is CASSLSTASSYNSPLHF. CDR3 DNA sequence: TGCGCCAGCAGCTTGTCAACAGCCAGCTCCTATAATTCACCCCTCCACTTT. V and J are TRBV5-1 and TRBJ1-6; D not certain. CDR3 length: 17 amino acids. CDR1 and CDR2 (germline): SGHRS, YFSETQ. Trimming cost V 1 base and J 0 bases, with 11 bases left between them.

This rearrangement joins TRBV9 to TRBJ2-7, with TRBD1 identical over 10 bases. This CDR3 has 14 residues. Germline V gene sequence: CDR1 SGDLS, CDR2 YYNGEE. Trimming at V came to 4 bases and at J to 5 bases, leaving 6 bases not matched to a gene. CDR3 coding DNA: TGTGCCAGCAGCAGATCGACAGGGGGCAACGAGCAGTACTTC. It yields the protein CASSRSTGGNEQYF.

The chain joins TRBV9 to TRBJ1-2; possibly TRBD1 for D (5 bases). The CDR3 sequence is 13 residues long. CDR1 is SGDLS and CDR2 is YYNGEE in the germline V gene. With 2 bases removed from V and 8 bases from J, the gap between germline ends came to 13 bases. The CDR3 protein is CASSVLSQGGYTF. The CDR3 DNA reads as TGTGCCAGCAGCGTCTTGTCGCAGGGCGGCTACACCTTC. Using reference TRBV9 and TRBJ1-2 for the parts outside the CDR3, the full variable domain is DSGVTQTPKHLITATGQRVTLRCSPRSGDLSVYWYQQSLDQGLQFLIQYYNGEERAKGNILERFSAQQFPDLHSELNLSSLELGDSALYFCASSVLSQGGYTFGSGTRLTVV.

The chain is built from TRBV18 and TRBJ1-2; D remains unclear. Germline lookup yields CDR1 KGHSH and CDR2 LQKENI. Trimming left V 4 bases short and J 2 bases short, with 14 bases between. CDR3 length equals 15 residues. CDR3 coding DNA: TGTGCCAGCTCACTGGATGGCCTGGAGAACTATGGCTACACCTTC. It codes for CASSLDGLENYGYTF.

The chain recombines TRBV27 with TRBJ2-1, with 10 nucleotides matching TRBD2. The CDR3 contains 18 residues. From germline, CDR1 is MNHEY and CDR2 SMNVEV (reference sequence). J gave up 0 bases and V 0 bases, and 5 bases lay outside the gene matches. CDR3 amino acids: CASSLSNLAGVSYNEQFF. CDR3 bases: TGTGCCAGCAGTTTATCGAACCTAGCGGGGGTCTCCTACAATGAGCAGTTCTTC.